The 22 T cell receptor beta chains below all came from one sample that was sequenced in a study of blood T cell repertoires in COVID-19. Measured with immunoSEQ multiplex PCR; TCRdb has only the in-frame clones, and not every one. The sample has approximately 90,000 clones, around nine tenths seen once; the top ten hold about 1.8%. Material: peripheral blood. The receptors stem from a man between 60 and 75 years old with acute or convalescent COVID-19.

The chain has TRBV5-4 and TRBJ1-2; TRBD1 agrees at 8 bases. The CDR3 is made up of 16 amino acids. Per the germline V gene, CDR1 is SGHNT and CDR2 is YYREEE (reference sequence). The ends lost 4 bases at V and 6 bases at J; junction bases unmatched: 14. The CDR3 region has the DNA TGTGCCAGCAGCCTAGGGGCCGGGACAGGCGTGAATGGCTACACCTTC. It is translated as CASSLGAGTGVNGYTF.

The rearrangement joins TRBV5-1 to TRBJ1-4; 7 bases are a match to TRBD1. Per germline, CDR1 SGHRS and CDR2 YFSETQ. This CDR3 contains 14 residues. The V and J ends lost 5 bases and 4 bases, in that order; junction bases with no gene match: 5. CDR3 DNA: TGCGCCAGCAGTTTGACAGGGAATAATGAAAAACTGTTTTTT. As protein: CASSLTGNNEKLFF.

This sequence joins TRBV3-1 (or the pseudogene TRBV3-2) and TRBJ1-2, with 7 bases aligning to TRBD1. This CDR3 has 14 residues. CDR1 and CDR2 (germline): LGHDT, YNNKEL (reference sequence). V was pared by 4 bases and J by 3 bases, with 5 bases of the junction left unmatched. CDR3 nucleotides: TGTGCCAGCAGCCCAGGGACAGCTTACTATGGCTACACCTTC. This sequence encodes CASSPGTAYYGYTF.

The chain couples TRBV6-5 to TRBJ2-1, with D possibly matching TRBD1 (5 bases). V was cut by 7 bases and J by 8 bases, with 9 bases left in between. CDR1 is MNHEY, CDR2 SVGAGI, per germline. This CDR3 spans 11 amino acids. Here the CDR3 DNA reads TGTGCCAGCACCAAGGGGTATGAGCAGTTCTTC. Protein: CASTKGYEQFF.

The genes are TRBV30 and TRBJ1-2; 8 nucleotides agree with TRBD1. The CDR3 is made up of 13 amino acids. The V gene end was trimmed by 3 bases and the J gene end by 6 bases; junction bases not matched to a gene: 6. Germline V gives CDR1 GTSNPN, CDR2 SVGIG (reference sequence). Written as DNA, the CDR3 is TGTGCCTGGAGCCCAGGGGGCGCCGATGGCTACACCTTC. Translating gives CAWSPGGADGYTF.

The chain combines TRBV30 with TRBJ1-1; 8 bases line up with TRBD1. The germline gives CDR1 GTSNPN, CDR2 SVGIG (reference sequence). The CDR3 spans 13 residues. The ends lost 5 bases at V and 3 bases at J; junction bases unmatched: 5. DNA for the CDR3: TGTGCCTGGTCCCTGACAGGGGACACTGAAGCTTTCTTT. Translated, it gives CAWSLTGDTEAFF.

The gene calls are TRBV6-5 and TRBJ2-2; 10 bases line up with TRBD1. The CDR3 runs to 15 residues. Germline loops: CDR1 MNHEY, CDR2 SVGAGI. The ends lost 10 bases at V and 5 bases at J; junction bases unmatched: 10. This chain's CDR3 is CAISKTGGRTGELFF. CDR3 coding DNA: TGTGCCATCTCGAAGACAGGGGGCCGGACCGGGGAGCTGTTTTTT.

The chain joins TRBV18 to TRBJ1-1; the D gene is possibly TRBD1 (6 bases). V was clipped by 3 bases and J by 4 bases, with 12 bases between them. CDR1 and CDR2 (germline): KGHSH, LQKENI. This CDR3 comprises 14 residues. The CDR3, as DNA: TGTGCCAGCTCACCGGGAGGGGGTCTCACTGAAGCTTTCTTT. Translated, it gives CASSPGGGLTEAFF.

The CDR3 region has the DNA TGTGCCAGCAGCTCCAGCGGGGGGGCCAGGGGTGAGCAGTTCTTC. Translated, it gives CASSSSGGARGEQFF. This rearrangement joins TRBV6-6 to TRBJ2-1; 10 nucleotides match TRBD2. J gave up 9 bases and V 6 bases, and 11 bases lay outside the gene matches. Germline loops: CDR1 MNHNY, CDR2 SVGAGI (reference sequence). This CDR3 contains 15 residues.

As for this clone: One end of the junction fails to match germline, which may point to a read error. CDR3 amino acids: CASSLAPGPKYGYTF. The CDR3 DNA follows: TGTGCCAGCAGCTTAGCTCCAGGGCCTAAGTATGGCTACACCTTC. This sequence joins TRBV7-2 and TRBJ1-2; the D gene is possibly TRBD1 (5 bases). Germline V CDR1 and CDR2: SGHTA, FQGNSA. This CDR3 has 15 residues.

The V and J genes are TRBV30 and TRBJ1-2; D possibly corresponds to TRBD1 (6 bases). Per the germline V gene, CDR1 is GTSNPN and CDR2 is SVGIG (reference sequence). V dropped 2 bases and J dropped 0 bases, with 7 bases sitting between them. This CDR3 contains 13 residues. The CDR3 region is CAWSRGTNYGYTF. In DNA, the CDR3 is TGTGCCTGGAGTAGGGGGACTAACTATGGCTACACCTTC.

The chain combines TRBV6-5 with TRBJ1-1; D unclear. Germline V gene data show CDR1 as MNHEY and CDR2 as SVGAGI. This CDR3 comprises 15 residues. Trimming took 1 base from V and 0 from J, leaving 9 bases between them. CDR3 DNA sequence: TGTGCCAGCAGTTACTTCGGGATCATGAACACTGAAGCTTTCTTT. It translates to CASSYFGIMNTEAFF.

This chain links TRBV30 with TRBJ2-1; 9 bases agree with TRBD1. The length of the CDR3 is 16 residues. The germline V gene encodes CDR1 GTSNPN and CDR2 SVGIG (reference sequence). V lost 0 bases to trimming and J lost 8 bases; unmatched junction nucleotides: 11. CDR3 residues: CAWSVLGIRDRDEQFF. For the CDR3, the DNA is TGTGCCTGGAGTGTACTAGGGATAAGGGACAGGGATGAGCAGTTCTTC.

The genes are TRBV3-1 (or the pseudogene TRBV3-2) and TRBJ2-2; 7 nucleotides line up with TRBD1. Germline loops: CDR1 LGHDT, CDR2 YNNKEL (reference sequence). With V trimmed by 5 bases and J by 1 base, 1 base remained unmatched. This CDR3 is built from 14 residues. The chain's CDR3 is CASSWTGNTGELFF. The DNA of the CDR3 is TGTGCCAGCAGCTGGACAGGGAACACCGGGGAGCTGTTTTTT.

A few counts support this clone. The chain recombines TRBV29-1 with TRBJ1-1; D is unresolved. The germline gives CDR1 SQVTM, CDR2 ANQGSEA. The ends were cut back, 4 bases at V and 0 bases at J, with 15 bases in the middle. The CDR3 covers 15 residues. CDR3 sequence: CSVAPLSQLNTEAFF. DNA for the CDR3: TGCAGCGTTGCTCCCTTGAGTCAACTGAACACTGAAGCTTTCTTT.

The genes are TRBV12-5 and TRBJ1-2, with TRBD1 identical over 8 bases. Germline V gene lookup returns CDR1 LGHNT and CDR2 FRNRAP. V shed 0 bases, J shed 0 bases, and the junction held 12 bases outside the gene matches. The CDR3 is 19 residues long. The CDR3 loop is CASGLVGRGLSYTNYGYTF. For the CDR3, the DNA is TGTGCTAGTGGTTTGGTCGGCAGGGGGCTAAGTTACACTAACTATGGCTACACCTTC. The complete variable domain, with remaining parts taken from reference TRBV12-5 and TRBJ1-2, reads DARVTQTPRHKVTEMGQEVTMRCQPILGHNTVFWYRQTMMQGLELLAYFRNRAPLDDSGMPKDRFSAEMPDATLATLKIQPSEPRDSAVYFCASGLVGRGLSYTNYGYTFGSGTRLTVV.

The chain combines TRBV27 with TRBJ2-1, with 9 bases fitting TRBD2. With 1 base clipped from V and 7 bases from J, the junction kept 8 bases outside the gene matches. Germline V gene sequence: CDR1 MNHEY, CDR2 SMNVEV (reference sequence). CDR3 length equals 16 residues. The CDR3 DNA is TGTGCCAGCAGTTTATTCTATAGCGGGGGAGGTAATGAGCAGTTCTTC. It encodes CASSLFYSGGGNEQFF.

This sequence joins TRBV18 and TRBJ1-5; D possibly corresponds to TRBD1 (5 bases). Trimming pared 3 bases from V and 2 bases from J, leaving 17 bases between. CDR1 KGHSH and CDR2 LQKENI come from the germline V gene. The CDR3 runs 17 residues. CDR3 DNA sequence: TGTGCCAGCTCACCTTACCAGGGTGGTAGTGGCAATCAGCCCCAGCATTTT. It encodes CASSPYQGGSGNQPQHF.

This clone was recorded once. This chain links TRBV20-1 with TRBJ2-3, with D maybe TRBD1 (5 bases). With 3 bases removed from V and 0 bases from J, the gap between germline ends came to 10 bases. The CDR3 sequence is 14 residues long. Germline CDR1 and CDR2: DFQATT and SNEGSKA (reference sequence). This chain's CDR3 is CSASYQGSTDTQYF. Written as DNA, the CDR3 is TGCAGTGCTAGTTATCAGGGCAGCACAGATACGCAGTATTTT.

This clone has just one count. The CDR3 sequence: CASSDRTGDTEAFF. CDR3 nucleotide sequence: TGTGCCAGCAGTGACCGGACAGGGGACACTGAAGCTTTCTTT. V gene TRBV2 combines with J gene TRBJ1-1, with 9 nucleotides matching TRBD1. Trimming removed 3 bases from V and 3 bases from J; junction bases left unmatched: 2. CDR1 and CDR2 from the germline V gene are SNHLY and FYNNEI. The CDR3 is 14 residues long. The full variable domain, in which reference TRBV2 and TRBJ1-1 provide the parts outside the CDR3, is EPEVTQTPSHQVTQMGQEVILRCVPISNHLYFYWYRQILGQKVEFLVSFYNNEISEKSEIFDDQFSVERPDGSNFTLKIRSTKLEDSAMYFCASSDRTGDTEAFFGQGTRLTVV.

J is TRBJ2-5 and V is TRBV18; TRBD1 matches at 9 bases. CDR3 length equals 16 residues. Trimming at V came to 5 bases and at J to 2 bases, leaving 9 bases not matched to a gene. The V gene's germline CDR1 is KGHSH and CDR2 LQKENI. CDR3 residues: CASSSTPGTGQETQYF. The CDR3, as DNA: TGTGCCAGCTCATCAACTCCCGGGACAGGGCAAGAGACCCAGTACTTC.

The genes are TRBV19 and TRBJ2-2; unclear D gene. Trimming removed 3 bases at V and 7 bases at J, with 15 bases between. The CDR3 runs to 15 residues. Germline V lookup: CDR1 LNHDA, CDR2 SQIVND (reference sequence). The CDR3 protein is CASSIPRVYGGELFF. DNA of the CDR3: TGTGCCAGTAGTATCCCTCGGGTATACGGCGGGGAGCTGTTTTTT.